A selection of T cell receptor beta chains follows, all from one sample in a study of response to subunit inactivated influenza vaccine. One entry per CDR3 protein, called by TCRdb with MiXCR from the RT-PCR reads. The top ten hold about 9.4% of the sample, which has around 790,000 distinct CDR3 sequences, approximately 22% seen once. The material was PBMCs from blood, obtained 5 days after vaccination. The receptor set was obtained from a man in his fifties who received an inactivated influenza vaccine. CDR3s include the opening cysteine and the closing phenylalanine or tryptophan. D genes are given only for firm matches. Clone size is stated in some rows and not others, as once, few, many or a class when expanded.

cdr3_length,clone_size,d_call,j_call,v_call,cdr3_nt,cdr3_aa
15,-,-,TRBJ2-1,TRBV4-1,TGCGCCAGCAGCCAAGTAACGGGGTTTTACAATGAGCAGTTCTTC,CASSQVTGFYNEQFF
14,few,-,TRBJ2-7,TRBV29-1,TGCAGCGTCAGGGAGGGACAGGTCTCCTACGAGCAGTACTTC,CSVREGQVSYEQYF
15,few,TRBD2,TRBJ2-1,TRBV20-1,TGCAGTGCTAGAGATCGAAGCGGGAGTCTCTATGAGCAGTTCTTC,CSARDRSGSLYEQFF
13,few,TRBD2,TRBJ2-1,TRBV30,TGTGCCTGGGCACTAGCGGGAGGGAATGAGCAGTTCTTC,CAWALAGGNEQFF
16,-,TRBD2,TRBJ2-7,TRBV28,TGTGCCAGCAGTAAAATCCGGACTAGCGGCTCCTACGAGCAGTACTTC,CASSKIRTSGSYEQYF
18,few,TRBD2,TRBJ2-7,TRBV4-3,TGCGCCAGCAGCCAGGACCTCGGACTAGCGGGGCGAAACTACGAGCAGTACTTC,CASSQDLGLAGRNYEQYF
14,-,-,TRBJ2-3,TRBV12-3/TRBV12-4,TGTGCCAGCAGTTTCGCCCTACTTTCAGATACGCAGTATTTT,CASSFALLSDTQYF
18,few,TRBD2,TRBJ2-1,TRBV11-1,TGTGCCAGCAGCTCTCAGGGACTAGCGGGGAGGTCCTACAATGAGCAGTTCTTC,CASSSQGLAGRSYNEQFF
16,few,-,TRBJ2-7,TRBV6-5,TGTGCCAGCAGTTACGGAAGCAGGAGGAGCTCCTACGAGCAGTACTTC,CASSYGSRRSSYEQYF
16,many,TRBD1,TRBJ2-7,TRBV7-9,TGTGCCAGCAGCCCCCGGTCGGACAGGGGCCTCTACGAGCAGTACTTC,CASSPRSDRGLYEQYF
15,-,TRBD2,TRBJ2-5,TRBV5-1,TGCGCCAGCAGCTTGGGATGGACTAGTCAAGAGACCCAGTACTTC,CASSLGWTSQETQYF
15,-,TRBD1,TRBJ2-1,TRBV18,TGTGCCAGCTCACCACCGGGGACAGCAAACAATGAGCAGTTCTTC,CASSPPGTANNEQFF
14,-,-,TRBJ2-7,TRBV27,TGTGCCAGCAGTTTACTCGGGACAACATACGAGCAGTACTTC,CASSLLGTTYEQYF
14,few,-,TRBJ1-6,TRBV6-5,TGTGCCAGCAGTTCGACAGGAATTAATTCACCCCTCCACTTT,CASSSTGINSPLHF
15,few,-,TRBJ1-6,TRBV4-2,TGTGCCAGCAGCCAAGGACAGACGCCAAATTCACCCCTCCACTTT,CASSQGQTPNSPLHF
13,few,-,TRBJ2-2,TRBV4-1,TGCGCCAGCAGCCCTTCCTTGGACGGGGAGCTGTTTTTT,CASSPSLDGELFF
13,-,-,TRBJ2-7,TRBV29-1,TGCAGCGTTGAAAGACCTTTCTCCTACGAGCAGTACTTC,CSVERPFSYEQYF
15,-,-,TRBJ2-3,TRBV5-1,TGCGCCAGCAGCTTGACAGGGTCCTTTTCAGATACGCAGTATTTT,CASSLTGSFSDTQYF
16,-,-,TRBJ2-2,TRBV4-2,TGTGCCAGCAGCCAAGATAAGGTGACCGCGACCGGGGAGCTGTTTTTT,CASSQDKVTATGELFF
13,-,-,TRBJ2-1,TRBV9,TGTGCCAGCAGCGTAGGGTGGGCCCGGGAGCAGTTCTTC,CASSVGWAREQFF
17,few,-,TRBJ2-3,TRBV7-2,TGTGCCAGCAGCTTAGCCGGGTGGGGGGCCGGCACAGATACGCAGTATTTT,CASSLAGWGAGTDTQYF
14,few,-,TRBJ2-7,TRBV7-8,TGTGCCAGCAGCTTAGAGGTAGGGTCAGACGAGCAGTACTTC,CASSLEVGSDEQYF
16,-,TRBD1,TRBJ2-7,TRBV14,TGTGCCAGCAGCCAAGCCTGGACAGGGAGGCTATACGAGCAGTACTTC,CASSQAWTGRLYEQYF
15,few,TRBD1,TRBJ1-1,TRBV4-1,TGCGCCAGCAGCCCCGTCGGACAGGGTGCCACTGAAGCTTTCTTT,CASSPVGQGATEAFF
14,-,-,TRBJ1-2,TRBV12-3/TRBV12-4,TGTGCCAGCAGCCCGGGACTCTATTCGGGTGGCTACACCTTC,CASSPGLYSGGYTF
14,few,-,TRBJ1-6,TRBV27,TGTGCTACCGCCCAGGCAGGGCTGAGTTCACCCCTCCACTTT,CATAQAGLSSPLHF
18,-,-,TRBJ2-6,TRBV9,TGTGCCAGCAGCGGGACAGTCCTCTCCCGCTCTGGGGCCAACGTCCTGACTTTC,CASSGTVLSRSGANVLTF
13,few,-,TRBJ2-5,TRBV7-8,TGTGCCAGCAGCTTAGCGAACAGAGAGACCCAGTACTTC,CASSLANRETQYF
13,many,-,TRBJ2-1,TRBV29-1,TGCAGCGTTGAGAGGGGGAACTACAATGAGCAGTTCTTC,CSVERGNYNEQFF
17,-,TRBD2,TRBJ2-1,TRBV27,TGTGCCAGCAGTCCCCGACTAGCGGGAGGGCCGGGGAATGAGCAGTTCTTC,CASSPRLAGGPGNEQFF
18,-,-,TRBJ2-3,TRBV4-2,TGTGCCAGCAGCCAAGAGGGGCTAGGGACCCCCCGCACAGATACGCAGTATTTT,CASSQEGLGTPRTDTQYF
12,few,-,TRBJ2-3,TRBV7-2,TGTGCCAGCAGCTTAGAAGTAGGGTGGCAGTATTTT,CASSLEVGWQYF
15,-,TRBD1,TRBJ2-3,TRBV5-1,TGCGCCAGCAGCCTAAGTGGGACAGAGACAGATACGCAGTATTTT,CASSLSGTETDTQYF
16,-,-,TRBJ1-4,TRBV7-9,TGTGCCAGCAGCTCCACTTCCCGGGGGGCTAGGGAAAAACTGTTTTTT,CASSSTSRGAREKLFF
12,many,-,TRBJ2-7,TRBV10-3,TGTGCCATCAGACTGGACAGCTACGAGCAGTACTTC,CAIRLDSYEQYF
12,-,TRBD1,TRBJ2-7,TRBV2,TGTGCCAGCAGGGGACAGGGTGGTAGGCAGTACTTC,CASRGQGGRQYF